This T cell receptor (beta chain) was obtained from a study of early T cells in non-severe SARS-CoV-2 infection (TCRdb year 2021). Some background on the complete study: Because TCR sequencing relied on bulk RNA taken from unsorted whole blood, pairing of alpha and beta chains was not possible.

Library prep was done by 5' RACE. Sequencing was carried out with a NextSeq 500. The TCR library protocol attached unique molecular identifiers to individual cDNA molecules to correct for sequencing error and PCR bias. Sequencing covered both TCR alpha and beta chains, and within each sample the abundances of alpha and beta sequences were tightly co-correlated. The paper's processing steps were these. V gene, J gene and CDR3 annotation of TCR sequences was performed with Decombinator V4. TCRs were defined as expanded if a significant change between any two time points was detected under a Poisson model with p below 0.0001. TCR abundances were normalised to the total number of TCRs sequenced in each sample and reported as counts per million. TRAV1-2 paired with TRAJ12, TRAJ20 or TRAJ33 defined MAIT TCRs, while TRAV10 paired with TRAJ18 defined iNKT TCRs. VDJdb, accessed 1 November 2021, was searched for CMV, EBV and SARS-CoV-2 annotated TCRs, with TCRs annotated for multiple antigens excluded. TCRdb itself trimmed the public reads at Q25 with fastp, ran MiXCR and retained productive beta chains. CDR3 protein duplicates are merged, each entry listing the most common genes and DNA. Here the V and J calls rest on TCRdb's processing, not on the authors' analysis. The sample contains 66,000 or so distinct CDR3 sequences, around 14% of them found a single time. The ten largest account for 8% to 10% of the sample.

Set within a cohort of healthcare workers in London, UK, this nested case-control study involved weekly PCR testing of nasopharyngeal swabs along with blood sampling. Between 23 and 31 March 2020, the week of the UK lockdown, healthcare workers were enrolled and then followed up weekly for as long as 16 weeks. Here is what the overall study found, with its caveats: Matching against VDJdb was skewed toward anti-spike CD8 responses, likely underestimated virus-specific expansions, and missed private and CD4 specificities.

The germline V gene encodes CDR1 SNHLY and CDR2 FYNNEI. V is reduced by 6 bases and J by 0 bases, leaving a spacing of 9 bases between them. The CDR3, from cysteine to phenylalanine, totals 14 residues. Only the CDR3 part of the read is kept: 42 bases, read in frame from the first base. In regard to this clonotype: The antigen it binds to is not known. One base away there is no much larger clone; base qualities are not given.

The source is an adult who was a healthcare worker with PCR-confirmed SARS-CoV-2 infection or an uninfected control (not recorded which). The sample was whole blood. The sequence is built from TRBV2 and TRBJ2-4; TRBD1 is a weak D gene call, 5 bases matching. The nucleotides read TGTGCCAGCAGGGCAGGGATAGCCAAAAACATTCAGTACTTC. Its coded protein is CASRAGIAKNIQYF.